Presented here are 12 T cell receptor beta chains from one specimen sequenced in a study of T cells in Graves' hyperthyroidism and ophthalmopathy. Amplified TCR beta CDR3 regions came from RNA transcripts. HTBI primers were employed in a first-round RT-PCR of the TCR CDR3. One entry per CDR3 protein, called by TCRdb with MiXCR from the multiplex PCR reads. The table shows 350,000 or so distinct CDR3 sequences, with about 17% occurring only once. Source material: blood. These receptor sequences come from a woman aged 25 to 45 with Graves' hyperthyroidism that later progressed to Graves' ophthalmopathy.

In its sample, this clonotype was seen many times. The CDR3 reads CASSPNYEQYF. CDR3 nucleotides: TGTGCCAGCAGCCCTAACTACGAGCAGTACTTC. The genes are TRBV2 and TRBJ2-7, with D unclear. The CDR3 has 11 amino acids. V was pared by 6 bases and J by 3 bases, with 6 bases between. Germline CDR1 reads SNHLY; CDR2 reads FYNNEI.

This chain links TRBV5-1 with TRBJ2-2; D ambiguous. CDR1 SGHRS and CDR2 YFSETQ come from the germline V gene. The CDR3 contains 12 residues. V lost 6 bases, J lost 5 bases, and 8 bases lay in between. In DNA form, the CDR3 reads TGCGCCAGCAACGAAAGGACCGGGGAGCTGTTTTTT. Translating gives CASNERTGELFF. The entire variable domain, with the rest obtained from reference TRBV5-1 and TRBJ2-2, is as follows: KAGVTQTPRYLIKTRGQQVTLSCSPISGHRSVSWYQQTPGQGLQFLFEYFSETQRNKGNFPGRFSGRQFSNSRSEMNVSTLELGDSALYLCASNERTGELFFGEGSRLTVL.

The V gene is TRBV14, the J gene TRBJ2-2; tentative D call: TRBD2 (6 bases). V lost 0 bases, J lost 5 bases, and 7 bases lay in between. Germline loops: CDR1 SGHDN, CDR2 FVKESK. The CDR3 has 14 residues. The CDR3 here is CASSQDSGTGELFF. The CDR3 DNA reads TGTGCCAGCAGCCAAGATAGCGGAACCGGGGAGCTGTTTTTT.

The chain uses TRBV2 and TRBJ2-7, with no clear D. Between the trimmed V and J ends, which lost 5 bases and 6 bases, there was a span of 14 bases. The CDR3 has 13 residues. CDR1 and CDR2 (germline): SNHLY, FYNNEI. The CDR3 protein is CASSFGYKVEQYF. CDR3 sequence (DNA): TGTGCCAGCAGTTTCGGTTATAAAGTCGAGCAGTACTTC.

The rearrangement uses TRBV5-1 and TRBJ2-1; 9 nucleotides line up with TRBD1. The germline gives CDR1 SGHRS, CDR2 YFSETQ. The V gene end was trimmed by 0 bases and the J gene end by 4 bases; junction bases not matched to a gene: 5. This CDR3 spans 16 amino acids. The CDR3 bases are TGCGCCAGCAGCTTGGCCGGGACAGGGTATTACAATGAGCAGTTCTTC. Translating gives CASSLAGTGYYNEQFF.

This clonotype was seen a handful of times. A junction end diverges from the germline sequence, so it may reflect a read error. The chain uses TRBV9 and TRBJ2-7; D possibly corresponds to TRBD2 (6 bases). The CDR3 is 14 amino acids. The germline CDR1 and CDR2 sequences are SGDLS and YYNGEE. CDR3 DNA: TGTGCCAGCAGCGGGAGGGGTCCCGCCGGCGAGCAGCACTTC. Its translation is CASSGRGPAGEQHF.

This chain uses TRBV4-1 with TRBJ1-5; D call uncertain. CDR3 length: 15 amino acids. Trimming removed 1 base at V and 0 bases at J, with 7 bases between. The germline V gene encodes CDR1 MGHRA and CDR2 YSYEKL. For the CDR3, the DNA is TGCGCCAGCAGCCAAGTGGCGGATAGCAATCAGCCCCAGCATTTT. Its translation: CASSQVADSNQPQHF.

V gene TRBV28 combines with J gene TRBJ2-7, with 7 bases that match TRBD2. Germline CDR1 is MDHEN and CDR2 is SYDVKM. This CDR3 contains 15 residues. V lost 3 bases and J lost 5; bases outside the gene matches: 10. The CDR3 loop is CASSLLFTGGNEQYF. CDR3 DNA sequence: TGTGCCAGCAGTTTGTTATTTACCGGGGGGAACGAGCAGTACTTC.

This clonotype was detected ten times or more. The CDR3 coding sequence is TGCGCCAGCAGCGCGCCGACTAGCGGCACCGCAGATACGCAGTATTTT. It codes for CASSAPTSGTADTQYF. The rearrangement uses TRBV5-1 and TRBJ2-3, with 9 bases fitting TRBD2. From germline, CDR1 is SGHRS and CDR2 YFSETQ. The CDR3 spans 16 residues. Trimming cost V 4 bases and J 4 bases; bases outside gene matches: 10.

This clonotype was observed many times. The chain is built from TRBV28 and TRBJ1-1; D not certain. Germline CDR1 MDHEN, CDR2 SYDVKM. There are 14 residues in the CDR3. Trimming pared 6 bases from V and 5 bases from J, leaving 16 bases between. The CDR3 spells CASSRSRGGTEAFF. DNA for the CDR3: TGTGCCAGCAGCCGAAGTCGGGGAGGTACTGAAGCTTTCTTT.

This chain's CDR3 is CASSLATPNEQFF. The DNA of the CDR3 is TGTGCCAGCAGCTTAGCTACTCCCAATGAGCAGTTCTTC. The J gene is TRBJ2-1, the V gene TRBV7-9; D gene ambiguous. Germline CDR1 is SEHNR and CDR2 is FQNEAQ (reference sequence). V was shortened by 0 bases and J by 6 bases, with 6 bases between the two germline ends. This CDR3 is built from 13 residues.

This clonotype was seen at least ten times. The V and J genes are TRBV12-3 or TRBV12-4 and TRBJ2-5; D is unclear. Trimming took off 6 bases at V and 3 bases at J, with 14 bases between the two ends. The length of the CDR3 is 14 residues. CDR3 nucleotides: TGTGCCAGCAGCCTCTTGGGTTCTAAAGAGACCCAGTACTTC. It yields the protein CASSLLGSKETQYF.